The T cell receptor beta chain under discussion was sequenced for a study of PD-1 blockade in classical Hodgkin lymphoma. Study results and caveats: Compared with healthy donors, newly diagnosed patients reportedly showed lower baseline TCR diversity.

Sequencing was performed with immunoSEQ multiplex PCR; in TCRdb, only in-frame clones are kept and a portion is missing. The table has over 20,000 clones, about 83% seen once. Patients all relapsed after autologous stem cell transplantation, and there was variation in brentuximab vedotin exposure. Magnetic negative selection was used to purify CD4+ T cells from PBMCs that had been thawed. This clone showed up just once. Its target is unknown. V lost 2 bases to trimming and J lost 1 base; unmatched junction nucleotides: 4. This CDR3 has 15 residues. In germline, CDR1 is SGDLS, CDR2 YYNGEE. The sample was CD4+ T cells from blood, taken at baseline. The clonotype was recovered from a human donor with classical Hodgkin lymphoma. This chain connects TRBV9 to TRBJ1-1; TRBD1 matches at 8 bases. In DNA, the CDR3 is TGTGCCAGCAGCGTCAGGGGGCAGGGGAACACTGAAGCTTTCTTT. This encodes CASSVRGQGNTEAFF.